The 2 T cell receptor beta chains presented below share a single source sample, sequenced in a study of low-dose radiotherapy and immunotherapy resistance in tumors (dated by TCRdb to 2021 to 2024). Taken with the paper, the label for time point translates to: before trial treatment. Sequencing instrument: Illumina HiSeq 2500. First-strand cDNA was synthesized with Superscript III and a set of TRAV- and TRBV-specific primers, covering both TCRalpha and TCRbeta chains. A roughly 18-cycle PCR with Phusion amplified the TCRs, pairing a constant-region primer with the adapter that was attached to the V primers. Through fastp at Q25 and MiXCR, TCRdb rebuilt clones from the public reads, retaining in-frame beta chains. Entries that share a CDR3 protein sequence are merged under the most common genes and DNA. The sample table shows 55,000 to 70,000 distinct CDR3 sequences, and approximately 25% are seen once. In total, the top ten clones hold 5.7% of the sample.

This material consisted of PBMCs, taken before treatment. The receptor set was obtained from a male donor with prostate cancer.

This sequence joins TRBV28 and TRBJ2-4; D gene uncertain. This CDR3 is 10 amino acids long. V lost 10 bases to trimming and J lost 8 bases, with 9 bases between them. Looked up from germline, CDR1 is MDHEN and CDR2 is SYDVKM. CDR3 in DNA: TGTGCCACCTCCAGGTACATTCAGTACTTC. Its translation is CATSRYIQYF.

This clonotype was found many times. The rearrangement uses TRBV7-9 and TRBJ1-6, with D hard to call. V lost 3 bases, J lost 14 bases, and 11 bases lay in between. CDR1 is SEHNR, CDR2 FQNEAQ, per germline (reference sequence). The CDR3 consists of 12 residues. For the CDR3, the DNA is TGTGCCAGCAGCTTCGGGGAGGAGGCCCTCCACTTT. This translates into CASSFGEEALHF. The entire variable domain, with the rest obtained from reference TRBV7-9 and TRBJ1-6, is as follows: DTGVSQNPRHKITKRGQNVTFRCDPISEHNRLYWYRQTLGQGPEFLTYFQNEAQLEKSRLLSDRFSAERPKGSFSTLEIQRTEQGDSAMYLCASSFGEEALHFGNGTRLTVT.